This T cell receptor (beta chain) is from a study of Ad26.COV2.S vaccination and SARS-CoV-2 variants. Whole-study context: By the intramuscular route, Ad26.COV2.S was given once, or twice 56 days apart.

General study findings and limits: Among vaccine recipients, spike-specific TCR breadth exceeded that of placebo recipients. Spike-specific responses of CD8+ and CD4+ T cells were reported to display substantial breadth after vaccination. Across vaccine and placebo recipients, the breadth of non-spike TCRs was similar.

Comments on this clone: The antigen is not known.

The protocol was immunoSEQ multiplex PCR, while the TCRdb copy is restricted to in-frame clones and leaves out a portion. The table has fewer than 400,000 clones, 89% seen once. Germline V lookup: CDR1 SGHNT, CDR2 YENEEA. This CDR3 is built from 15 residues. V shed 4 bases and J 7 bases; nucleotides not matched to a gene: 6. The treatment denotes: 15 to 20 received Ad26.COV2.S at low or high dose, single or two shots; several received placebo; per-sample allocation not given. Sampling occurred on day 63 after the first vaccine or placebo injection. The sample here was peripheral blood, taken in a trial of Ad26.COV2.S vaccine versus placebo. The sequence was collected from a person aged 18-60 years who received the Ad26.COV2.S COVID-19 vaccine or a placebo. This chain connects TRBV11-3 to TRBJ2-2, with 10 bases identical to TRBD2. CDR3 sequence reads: CASSWLAGDVGELFF. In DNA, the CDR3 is TGTGCCAGCAGCTGGCTAGCGGGAGATGTCGGGGAGCTGTTTTTT. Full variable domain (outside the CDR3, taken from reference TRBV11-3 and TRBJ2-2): EAGVVQSPRYKIIEKKQPVAFWCNPISGHNTLYWYLQNLGQGPELLIRYENEEAVDDSQLPKDRFSAERLKGVDSTLKIQPAELGDSAVYLCASSWLAGDVGELFFGEGSRLTVL.